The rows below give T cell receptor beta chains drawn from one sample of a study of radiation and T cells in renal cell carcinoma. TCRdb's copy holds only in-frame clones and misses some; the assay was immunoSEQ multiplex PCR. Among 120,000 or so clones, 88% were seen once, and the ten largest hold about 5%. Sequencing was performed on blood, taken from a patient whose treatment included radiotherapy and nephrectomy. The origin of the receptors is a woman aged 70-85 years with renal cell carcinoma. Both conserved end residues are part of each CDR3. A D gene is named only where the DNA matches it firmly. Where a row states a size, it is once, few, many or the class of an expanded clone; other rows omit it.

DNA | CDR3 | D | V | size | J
TGCGCCAGCAGCACAGGGAAAGAAGGAGAGACCCAGTACTTC | CASSTGKEGETQYF | . | TRBV5-1 | . | TRBJ2-5
TGTGCCAGCAGCGTAGCGGGGGTCACCACCGGGGAGCTGTTTTTT | CASSVAGVTTGELFF | . | TRBV9 | . | TRBJ2-2
TGTGCCAGCCGGCCGATGGGGGCGCCCAATCAGCCCCAGCATTTT | CASRPMGAPNQPQHF | . | TRBV6-1 | . | TRBJ1-5
TGTGCCAGCAGCCAAGCCCCTACCACCGGGGAGCTGTTTTTT | CASSQAPTTGELFF | . | TRBV4-2 | . | TRBJ2-2
TGTGCCAGCAGCTTAGGAAACGGGGGACTGAACACTGAAGCTTTCTTT | CASSLGNGGLNTEAFF | . | TRBV11-2 | few | TRBJ1-1
TGCAGCGTTGGTCAGGGGTGGGGTACTGAAGCTTTCTTT | CSVGQGWGTEAFF | . | TRBV29-1 | . | TRBJ1-1
TGTGCCAGCAGACTGGGACACCGGGACACTGAAGCTTTCTTT | CASRLGHRDTEAFF | . | TRBV6-4 | . | TRBJ1-1
TGCGCCAGCAGCTTGGTCCGGACAGGGGCCACCGGCGGGGAGCTGTTTTTT | CASSLVRTGATGGELFF | TRBD1 | TRBV5-1 | few | TRBJ2-2
TGCAGCGTTGAAGCGCAGGGGGCTGGAGCTTTCTTT | CSVEAQGAGAFF | TRBD1 | TRBV29-1 | . | TRBJ1-1
TGTGCCAGCAGGAGTGGACTAGCGGGCGGCACAGATACGCAGTATTTT | CASRSGLAGGTDTQYF | TRBD2 | TRBV7-3 | . | TRBJ2-3
TGTGCCAGCAGTGAAGTTAAAGTCCACGAGCAGTACTTC | CASSEVKVHEQYF | . | TRBV6-1 | . | TRBJ2-7
TGTGCCAGCAGACCAGGACAGGTCGGGAAGCGGGGGATCCAAGAGACCCAGTACTTC | CASRPGQVGKRGIQETQYF | . | TRBV2 | . | TRBJ2-5
TGTGCCAGCAGTCCCCGGACTAGCGGGGGGGCCGACGTAAACACCGGGGAGCTGTTTTTT | CASSPRTSGGADVNTGELFF | TRBD2 | TRBV27 | . | TRBJ2-2
TGTGCCAGCAGCTACAGGGACAGGGCCCGCACAGATACGCAGTATTTT | CASSYRDRARTDTQYF | TRBD1 | TRBV7-2 | . | TRBJ2-3
TGTGCCAGCAGCTTAGACATAGGCCAGAGCACCGGGGAGCTGTTTTTT | CASSLDIGQSTGELFF | . | TRBV7-6 | . | TRBJ2-2
TGTGCCAGCAGCCACACCGGACAGACACAACTCCTAAGCTACGAGCAGTACTTC | CASSHTGQTQLLSYEQYF | . | TRBV7-2 | . | TRBJ2-7
TGCGCCAGCAGCCCCGAGACGGGGAATGGCTACACCTTC | CASSPETGNGYTF | . | TRBV5-1 | . | TRBJ1-2